The clone carrying this T cell receptor beta chain has at least ten counts. Its antigen is undetermined. Preparation of TCR beta libraries was done by quantitative 5'-RACE with molecular barcodes. TCRdb reanalysed the 5' RACE reads using MiXCR and keeps one entry per CDR3 protein. The sample shows nearly 350,000 distinct CDR3 sequences, about 15% of them seen only once. The sample belongs to a study of CD8 T cells in ankylosing spondylitis. Findings and caveats of the study: Characteristic of ankylosing spondylitis blood, it appeared, was a TCR beta motif comprising eight highly homologous variants. Disease-linked clones, CD8+, were relatively rare in peripheral blood.

The clonotype was recovered from a male donor with ankylosing spondylitis or in good health (not recorded which). The sequencing input was blood, either unsorted or a sorted T cell fraction (not recorded which).

The CDR3 is CASSFPTGLNQPQHF. CDR3 sequence (DNA): TGTGCCAGCAGTTTCCCTACAGGGCTAAACCAGCCCCAGCATTTT. The chain has TRBV12-3 or TRBV12-4 and TRBJ1-5; D might be TRBD1 (6 bases). V was shortened by 3 bases and J by 7 bases, with 16 bases between the two germline ends. This CDR3 comprises 15 residues.